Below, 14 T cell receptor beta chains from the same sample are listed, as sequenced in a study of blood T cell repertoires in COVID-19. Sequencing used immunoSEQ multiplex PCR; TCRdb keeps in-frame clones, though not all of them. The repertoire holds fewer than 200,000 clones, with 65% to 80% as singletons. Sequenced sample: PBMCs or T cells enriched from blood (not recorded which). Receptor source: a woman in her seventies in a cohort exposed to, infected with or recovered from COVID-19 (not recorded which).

The CDR3 DNA sequence: TGTGCCAGCAGTTTACAGGGCCTAGATAGCAATCAGCCCCAGCATTTT. It yields the protein CASSLQGLDSNQPQHF. The rearrangement joins TRBV28 to TRBJ1-5; D might be TRBD1 (5 bases). The germline CDR1 and CDR2 sequences are MDHEN and SYDVKM. Trimming cost V 2 bases and J 0 bases, with 11 bases left between them. The CDR3 is 16 residues long.

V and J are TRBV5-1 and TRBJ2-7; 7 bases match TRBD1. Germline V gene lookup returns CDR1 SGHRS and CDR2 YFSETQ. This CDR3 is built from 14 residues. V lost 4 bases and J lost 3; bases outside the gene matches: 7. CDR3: CASSTDRVLYEQYF. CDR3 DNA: TGCGCCAGCAGCACCGACAGGGTCCTCTACGAGCAGTACTTC.

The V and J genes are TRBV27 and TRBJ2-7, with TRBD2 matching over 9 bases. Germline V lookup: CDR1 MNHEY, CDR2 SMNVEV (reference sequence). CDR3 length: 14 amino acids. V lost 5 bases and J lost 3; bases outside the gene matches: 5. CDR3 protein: CASSQIAGVYEQYF. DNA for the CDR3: TGTGCCAGCAGTCAAATAGCGGGAGTCTACGAGCAGTACTTC.

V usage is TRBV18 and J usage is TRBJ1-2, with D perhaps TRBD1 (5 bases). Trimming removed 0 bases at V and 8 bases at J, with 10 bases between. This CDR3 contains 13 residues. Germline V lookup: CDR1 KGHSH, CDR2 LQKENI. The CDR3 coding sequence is TGTGCCAGCTCACCACCGGCGGGGCGCGGCTACACCTTC. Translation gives CASSPPAGRGYTF.

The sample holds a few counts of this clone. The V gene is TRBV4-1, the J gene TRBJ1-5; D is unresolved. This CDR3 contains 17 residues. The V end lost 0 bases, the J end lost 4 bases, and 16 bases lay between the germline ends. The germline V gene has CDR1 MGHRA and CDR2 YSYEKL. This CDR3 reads CASSQDYETENNQPQHF. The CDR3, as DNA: TGCGCCAGCAGCCAAGATTATGAGACGGAGAATAATCAGCCCCAGCATTTT.

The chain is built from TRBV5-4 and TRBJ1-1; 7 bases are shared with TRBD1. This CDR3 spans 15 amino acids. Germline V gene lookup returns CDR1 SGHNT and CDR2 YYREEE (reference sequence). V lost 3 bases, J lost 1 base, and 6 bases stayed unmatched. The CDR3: CASSYVQGTNTEAFF. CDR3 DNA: TGTGCCAGCAGCTACGTACAGGGGACGAACACTGAAGCTTTCTTT.

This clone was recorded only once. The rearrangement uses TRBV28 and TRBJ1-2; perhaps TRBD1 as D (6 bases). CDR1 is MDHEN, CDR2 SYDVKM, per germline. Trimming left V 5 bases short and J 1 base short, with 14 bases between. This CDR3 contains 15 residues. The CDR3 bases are TGTGCCAGCAGTCCTCGACAGGACCGTAACTATGGCTACACCTTC. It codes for CASSPRQDRNYGYTF.

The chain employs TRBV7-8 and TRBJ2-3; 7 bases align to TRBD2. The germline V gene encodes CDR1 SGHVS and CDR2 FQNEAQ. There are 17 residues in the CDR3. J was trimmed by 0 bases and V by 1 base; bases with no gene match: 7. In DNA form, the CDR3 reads TGTGCCAGCAGCTTAGTGGGCGGGAGCGCTAGCACAGATACGCAGTATTTT. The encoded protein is CASSLVGGSASTDTQYF.

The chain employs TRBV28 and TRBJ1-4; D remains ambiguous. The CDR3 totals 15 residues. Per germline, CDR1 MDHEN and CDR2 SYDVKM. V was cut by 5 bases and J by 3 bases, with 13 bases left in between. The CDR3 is CASSPLEAPNEKLFF. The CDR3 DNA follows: TGTGCCAGCAGTCCCCTTGAGGCACCTAATGAAAAACTGTTTTTT.

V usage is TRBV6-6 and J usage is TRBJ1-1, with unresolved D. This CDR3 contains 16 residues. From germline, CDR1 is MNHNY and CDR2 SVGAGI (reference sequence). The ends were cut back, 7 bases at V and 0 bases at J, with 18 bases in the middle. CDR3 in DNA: TGTGCCAGCAACGGGGTGCCCACCGACATGAACACTGAAGCTTTCTTT. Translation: CASNGVPTDMNTEAFF.

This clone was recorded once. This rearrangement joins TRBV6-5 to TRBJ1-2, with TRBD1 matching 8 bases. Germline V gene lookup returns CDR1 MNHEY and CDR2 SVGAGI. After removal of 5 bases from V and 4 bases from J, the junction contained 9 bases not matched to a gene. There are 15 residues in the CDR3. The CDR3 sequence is CASSRVTGAGYGYTF. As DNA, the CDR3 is TGTGCCAGCAGTAGAGTGACAGGGGCCGGCTATGGCTACACCTTC.

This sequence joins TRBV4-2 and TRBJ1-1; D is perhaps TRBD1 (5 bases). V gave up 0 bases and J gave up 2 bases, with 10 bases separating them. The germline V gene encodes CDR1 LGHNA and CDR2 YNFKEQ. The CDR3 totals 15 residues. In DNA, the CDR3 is TGTGCCAGCAGCCAAGATAGGCAGGGTAACACTGAAGCTTTCTTT. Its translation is CASSQDRQGNTEAFF.

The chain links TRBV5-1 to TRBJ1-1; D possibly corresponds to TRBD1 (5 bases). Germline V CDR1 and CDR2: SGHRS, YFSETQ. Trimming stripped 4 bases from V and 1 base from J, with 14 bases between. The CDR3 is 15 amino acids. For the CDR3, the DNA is TGCGCCAGCAGCGCCCTCGCAACAGGGAACACTGAAGCTTTCTTT. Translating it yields CASSALATGNTEAFF.

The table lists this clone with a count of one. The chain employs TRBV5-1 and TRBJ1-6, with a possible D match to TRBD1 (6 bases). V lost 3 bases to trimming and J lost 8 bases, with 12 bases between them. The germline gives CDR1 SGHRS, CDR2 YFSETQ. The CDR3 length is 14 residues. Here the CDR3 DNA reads TGCGCCAGCAGCTCGACAGGTGGCGATTCACCCCTCCACTTT. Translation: CASSSTGGDSPLHF.